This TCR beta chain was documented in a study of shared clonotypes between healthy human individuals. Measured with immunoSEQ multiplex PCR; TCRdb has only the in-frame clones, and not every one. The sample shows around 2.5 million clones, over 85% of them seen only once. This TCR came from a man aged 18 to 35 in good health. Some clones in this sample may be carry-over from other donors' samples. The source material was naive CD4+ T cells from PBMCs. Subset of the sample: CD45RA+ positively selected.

CDR3 sequence: CASSIFRYNQPQHF. CDR3 DNA: TGTGCCAGTAGTATATTCCGCTACAATCAGCCCCAGCATTTT. V is TRBV19 and J is TRBJ1-5; no firm D call. Germline V gene data show CDR1 as LNHDA and CDR2 as SQIVND (reference sequence). The CDR3 has 14 amino acids. V was shortened by 2 bases and J by 3 bases, with 8 bases between the two germline ends.